The rows below give T cell receptor beta chains drawn from one sample of a study of blood T cell repertoires in COVID-19. The method was immunoSEQ multiplex PCR; TCRdb's version includes in-frame clones alone and lacks a portion of them. The sample consists of more than 95,000 clones, about 75% of them appearing once. The sample consisted of peripheral blood. These receptors all come from a woman aged 70-85 years with acute or convalescent COVID-19. The CDR3 runs from the conserved cysteine through the conserved F or W. Fields, in order: J gene, D gene, clone size, V gene, CDR3 protein, CDR3 DNA. The D gene is left open where the match is weak. Size values are once, few and many counts, or a class for expanded clones, and some rows have none.

>TRBJ1-1|-|-|TRBV5-4
CASSRQQNTEAFF
TGTGCCAGCAGCCGACAGCAAAACACTGAAGCTTTCTTT
>TRBJ2-5|-|few|TRBV11-2
CASKDRSGTQYF
TGTGCCAGCAAAGACAGGTCTGGGACCCAGTACTTC
>TRBJ2-7|TRBD1|-|TRBV19
CASSQTGGYEQYF
TGTGCCAGTAGCCAAACAGGGGGCTACGAGCAGTACTTC
>TRBJ1-1|-|-|TRBV5-4
CASTVGGQLSNTEAFF
TGTGCCAGCACCGTCGGGGGGCAGCTTTCGAACACTGAAGCTTTCTTT
>TRBJ2-3|-|-|TRBV19
CASSIRDTQYF
TGTGCCAGTAGTATACGTGATACGCAGTATTTT
>TRBJ2-7|-|-|TRBV3-1/TRBV3-2
CASSQDRINYEQYF
TGTGCCAGCAGCCAAGACAGGATCAACTACGAGCAGTACTTC
>TRBJ1-2|-|-|TRBV28
CASSPRRGGIVGYTF
TGTGCCAGCAGTCCCCGAAGAGGGGGAATAGTTGGCTACACCTTC
>TRBJ1-2|-|-|TRBV18
CASSPSQVYGYTF
TGTGCCAGCTCACCTTCCCAGGTCTATGGCTACACCTTC
>TRBJ1-5|-|many|TRBV19
CASSDDSNNQPQHF
TGTGCCAGTAGTGACGACAGTAACAATCAGCCCCAGCATTTT
>TRBJ1-4|-|-|TRBV5-1
CASSLWGENEKLFF
TGCGCCAGCAGCCTCTGGGGGGAGAATGAAAAACTGTTTTTT
>TRBJ1-1|-|-|TRBV7-2
CASSLAPGLNTEAFF
TGTGCCAGCAGCTTAGCCCCAGGGCTGAACACTGAAGCTTTCTTT
>TRBJ2-2|-|few|TRBV2
CASDGRNTGELFF
TGTGCCAGCGACGGGAGGAACACCGGGGAGCTGTTTTTT
>TRBJ2-2|TRBD1|-|TRBV19
CASSALTGTGELFF
TGTGCCAGTAGTGCCTTGACAGGGACCGGGGAGCTGTTTTTT
>TRBJ1-1|TRBD1|-|TRBV29-1
CSVGQASPEAFF
TGCAGCGTGGGACAGGCCTCCCCTGAAGCTTTCTTT
>TRBJ2-1|TRBD2|-|TRBV7-2
CASSLAGGGGAPEQFF
TGTGCCAGCAGCTTAGCCGGGGGCGGGGGGGCCCCCGAGCAGTTCTTC
>TRBJ2-6|TRBD1|-|TRBV6-1
CASSEAQVRGPGANVLTF
TGTGCCAGCAGTGAAGCGCAAGTGAGGGGGCCTGGGGCCAACGTCCTGACTTTC
>TRBJ1-4|-|-|TRBV25-1
CASSESRQLATNEKLFF
TGTGCCAGCAGTGAATCGAGGCAGCTTGCAACTAATGAAAAACTGTTTTTT
>TRBJ1-2|TRBD1|few|TRBV5-1
CASSLVGQVYGYTF
TGCGCCAGCAGCTTGGTCGGACAGGTCTATGGCTACACCTTC
>TRBJ1-1|-|-|TRBV18
CASSATGSTEAFF
TGTGCCAGCTCAGCAACAGGGTCCACTGAAGCTTTCTTT
>TRBJ2-1|TRBD1|-|TRBV7-9
CASSGRTGKSLNEQFF
TGTGCCAGCAGCGGGCGGACAGGGAAATCTCTCAATGAGCAGTTCTTC
>TRBJ2-7|TRBD2|-|TRBV11-2
CASSWTPGGGSLEQYF
TGTGCCAGCAGCTGGACCCCGGGAGGGGGGTCCCTCGAGCAGTACTTC
>TRBJ2-5|TRBD2|once|TRBV29-1
CSVGTSAETQYF
TGCAGCGTGGGGACTAGCGCAGAGACCCAGTACTTC
>TRBJ1-2|-|-|TRBV29-1
CSVRTGLEYTF
TGCAGCGTCCGCACCGGACTCGAGTACACCTTC
>TRBJ2-7|-|-|TRBV29-1
CSVENQGFSYEQYF
TGCAGCGTCGAAAACCAGGGGTTCTCCTACGAGCAGTACTTC
>TRBJ1-2|-|-|TRBV3-1/TRBV3-2
CASSQGTVGYTF
TGTGCCAGCAGCCAAGGGACAGTAGGCTACACCTTC
>TRBJ2-2|-|-|TRBV4-1
CASSQGGLPTGELFF
TGCGCCAGCAGCCAAGGGGGCCTTCCGACCGGGGAGCTGTTTTTT
>TRBJ2-3|TRBD1|-|TRBV4-1
CASSQRRDRGSADTQYF
TGCGCCAGCAGCCAGCGCAGGGACAGGGGAAGTGCAGATACGCAGTATTTT
>TRBJ2-1|-|-|TRBV27
CASSFLQNVPNEQFF
TGTGCCAGCAGTTTTCTACAGAACGTACCCAATGAGCAGTTCTTC